This T cell receptor beta chain was identified during a study of shared clonotypes between healthy human individuals. The naive CD8 population came from CD45RO-negative cells selected for CCR7, without terminally differentiated effector memory CD45RA+ cells. Assay: immunoSEQ multiplex PCR; the TCRdb copy retains only in-frame clones and omits some. The profile covers under 2,000,000 clones, with approximately 94% appearing a single time and 0.9% to 1.5% taken by the ten largest. Looked up from germline, CDR1 is SGHNT and CDR2 is YYREEE (reference sequence). The CDR3 length is 16 residues. The V end lost 2 bases, the J end lost 5 bases, and 14 bases lay between the germline ends.

This clonotype originated in a man aged 18 to 30 in good health. The sample consisted of naive CD8+ T cells sorted from blood. J is TRBJ1-6 and V is TRBV5-4, with D perhaps TRBD1 (6 bases). The CDR3 nucleotides are TGTGCCAGCAGCTTTTGGGGGGCTCATGATAATTCACCCCTCCACTTT. Encoded protein: CASSFWGAHDNSPLHF.